Following are 19 T cell receptor beta chains from one sample sequenced in a study of shared clonotypes between healthy human individuals. TCRdb keeps only in-frame clones here, not all; method: immunoSEQ multiplex PCR. In the table there are fewer than 500,000 clones, roughly 79% of which are singletons. The sequenced sample was PBMCs. The receptor set was obtained from a woman in her 40s in good health. Some clones in this sample may be carry-over from other donors' samples.

The rearrangement joins TRBV19 to TRBJ2-7; D might be TRBD1 (5 bases). Germline V CDR1 and CDR2: LNHDA, SQIVND (reference sequence). Trimming removed 4 bases from V and 3 bases from J, with 10 bases in between. The CDR3 is made up of 13 amino acids. CDR3 in amino acids: CASSSDRDYEQYF. Written as DNA, the CDR3 is TGTGCCAGTAGTAGCGACAGAGACTACGAGCAGTACTTC.

This clone was detected once. J is TRBJ2-3 and V is TRBV10-3; maybe TRBD2 (6 bases). CDR1 and CDR2 (germline): ENHRY, SYGVKD. CDR3 length: 15 amino acids. The V gene lost 10 bases and the J gene lost 3 bases, with 20 bases spanning the gap. DNA of the CDR3: TGTGCCACCCAGGGCGCGGGACTGCGGACAGATACGCAGTATTTT. Translated: CATQGAGLRTDTQYF.

A word on this clone: Given a much more abundant clone one base away, this may be a read error. The rearrangement links TRBV11-3 to TRBJ2-3, with no clear D. Trimming stripped 4 bases from V and 0 bases from J, with 2 bases between. CDR1 SGHNT and CDR2 YENEEA come from the germline V gene. The CDR3 is made up of 12 amino acids. CDR3 region: CASSYSTDTQYF. The CDR3 coding sequence is TGTGCCAGCAGCTATAGCACAGATACGCAGTATTTT.

This clone came up a few times. V and J are TRBV5-1 and TRBJ2-5, with a weak D call TRBD2 (6 bases). Trimming removed 4 bases from V and 5 bases from J, with 21 bases in between. This CDR3 spans 16 amino acids. Germline CDR1 and CDR2: SGHRS and YFSETQ. This chain's CDR3 is CASSMTGTPKGETQYF. The CDR3 coding sequence is TGCGCCAGCAGCATGACCGGGACTCCAAAGGGGGAGACCCAGTACTTC.

V usage is TRBV18 and J usage is TRBJ2-2, with D perhaps TRBD1 (5 bases). V was pared by 4 bases and J by 3 bases, with 27 bases between. The CDR3 sequence is 20 residues long. The germline gives CDR1 KGHSH, CDR2 LQKENI. The CDR3 loop is CASSQYRRQLGSRDTGELFF. CDR3 DNA sequence: TGTGCCAGCTCACAATATCGACGACAGTTGGGCTCTAGAGACACCGGGGAGCTGTTTTTT.

The rearrangement uses TRBV6-1 and TRBJ2-7, with D perhaps assigned TRBD1 or TRBD2 (5 bases each). The CDR3 runs to 14 residues. The V end was cut by 9 bases, the J end by 0 bases, with 15 bases between. CDR1 is MNHNS, CDR2 SASEGT, per germline. CDR3: CASPSPGSSYEQYF. In DNA form, the CDR3 reads TGTGCCAGTCCGTCCCCAGGGAGCTCCTACGAGCAGTACTTC.

The gene calls are TRBV11-2 and TRBJ1-5; TRBD1 matches 8 bases. V lost 0 bases to trimming and J lost 7 bases; unmatched junction nucleotides: 5. Germline V gene lookup returns CDR1 SGHAT and CDR2 FQNNGV. The CDR3 contains 15 residues. The CDR3 spells CASSLDPDRDQPQHF. CDR3 sequence (DNA): TGTGCCAGCAGCTTAGACCCGGACAGGGACCAGCCCCAGCATTTT.

The CDR3 protein is CSAKDRGLAFF. The CDR3 DNA sequence: TGCAGTGCCAAGGACAGGGGGCTAGCTTTCTTT. The chain has TRBV20-1 and TRBJ1-1; 11 bases match TRBD1. CDR1 and CDR2 from the germline V gene are DFQATT and SNEGSKA (reference sequence). The CDR3 is made up of 11 amino acids. V trimming: 6 bases; J trimming: 10 bases; junction bases outside the gene matches: 4.

The V gene is TRBV2, the J gene TRBJ1-1; the D is unclear. This CDR3 region has 14 residues. The germline gives CDR1 SNHLY, CDR2 FYNNEI. The V and J ends lost 0 bases and 3 bases respectively, with 8 bases between them. The CDR3 region has the DNA TGTGCCAGCAGTGAAGCGTGGAGAGACACTGAAGCTTTCTTT. Protein: CASSEAWRDTEAFF.

This clone was picked up a small number of times. The sample carries other DNA sequences with the same CDR3. This sequence joins TRBV7-2 and TRBJ1-2; possible D gene TRBD1, 5 bases. CDR3 length: 13 residues. V was clipped by 3 bases and J by 5 bases, with 10 bases between them. Germline CDR1 reads SGHTA; CDR2 reads FQGNSA. The DNA for the CDR3 is TGTGCCAGCAGCTTGGAGGGGCGATATGGCTACACCTTC. Residues: CASSLEGRYGYTF.

The chain combines TRBV19 with TRBJ2-3, with 9 bases matching TRBD2. CDR3 length equals 18 residues. Germline V gene lookup returns CDR1 LNHDA and CDR2 SQIVND (reference sequence). V gave up 6 bases and J gave up 3 bases; unmatched junction bases: 16. The CDR3 nucleotides are TGTGCCAGTAGCCTACCCCTGGCTAGCGGGAATCTGACAGATACGCAGTATTTT. Its translation: CASSLPLASGNLTDTQYF.

In nucleotides, the CDR3 is TGTGCCAGCAGTTTACCAGGTGCTGGAAACACCATATATTTT. It is translated as CASSLPGAGNTIYF. V gene TRBV28 combines with J gene TRBJ1-3; D gene unclear. The CDR3 contains 14 residues. Per the germline V gene, CDR1 is MDHEN and CDR2 is SYDVKM. The V end was cut by 2 bases, the J end by 2 bases, with 7 bases between.

In this sample, this clone turned up once. V and J are TRBV7-9 and TRBJ2-5, with 10 bases lining up with TRBD1. This CDR3 region has 14 residues. V lost 1 base to trimming and J lost 13 bases; unmatched junction nucleotides: 9. CDR1 and CDR2 (germline): SEHNR, FQNEAQ (reference sequence). This CDR3 reads CASSLGDRGFLRYF. The DNA for the CDR3 is TGTGCCAGCAGCTTAGGGGACAGGGGTTTTCTGCGGTACTTC.

This chain links TRBV5-1 with TRBJ1-1; D is undetermined. The germline V gene encodes CDR1 SGHRS and CDR2 YFSETQ. The V end was cut by 1 base, the J end by 1 base, with 8 bases between. The CDR3 loop spans 14 amino acids. As DNA, the CDR3 is TGCGCCAGCAGCTTGCGGCTGGGGAACACTGAAGCTTTCTTT. This translates into CASSLRLGNTEAFF.

The rearrangement uses TRBV18 and TRBJ2-5, with D perhaps TRBD1 (6 bases). Germline V CDR1 and CDR2: KGHSH, LQKENI. The CDR3 is 13 residues long. The ends were cut back, 2 bases at V and 5 bases at J, with 9 bases in the middle. The CDR3 reads CASSPAGDETQYF. The CDR3 DNA follows: TGTGCCAGCTCACCAGCAGGGGACGAGACCCAGTACTTC.

The rearrangement links TRBV11-2 to TRBJ2-2, with TRBD1 matching over 9 bases. Germline CDR1 SGHAT, CDR2 FQNNGV. V dropped 5 bases and J dropped 7; count of bases not matched to a gene: 8. The CDR3 covers 15 residues. The CDR3 here is CASSDPGTGSGELFF. CDR3 in DNA: TGTGCCAGCAGCGACCCCGGGACAGGGAGCGGGGAGCTGTTTTTT.

The chain links TRBV4-1 to TRBJ1-5; D perhaps matches TRBD1 (6 bases). CDR3 size: 15 residues. Germline V gene sequence: CDR1 MGHRA, CDR2 YSYEKL. V dropped 0 bases and J dropped 6 bases, with 12 bases sitting between them. As DNA, the CDR3 is TGCGCCAGCAGCCAAGAGGGACATTCCAGTCAGCCCCAGCATTTT. Translating gives CASSQEGHSSQPQHF.

This clone was detected only a few times. The genes are TRBV30 and TRBJ2-1, with 9 nucleotides matching TRBD1. The germline gives CDR1 GTSNPN, CDR2 SVGIG (reference sequence). V lost 5 bases and J lost 1; bases outside the gene matches: 3. The CDR3 spans 14 residues. The chain's CDR3 is CAWGTGSSYNEQFF. The CDR3 coding sequence is TGTGCCTGGGGGACAGGGAGTTCCTACAATGAGCAGTTCTTC.

The chain has TRBV18 and TRBJ1-4; D is perhaps TRBD1 (5 bases). The CDR3 loop spans 13 amino acids. The germline CDR1 and CDR2 sequences are KGHSH and LQKENI. Trimming shortened V by 3 bases and J by 8 bases, and 10 bases separated the two germline ends. This CDR3 is CASSPTEGEKLFF. DNA of the CDR3: TGTGCCAGCTCACCGACAGAGGGAGAAAAACTGTTTTTT.